This TCR beta chain was sequenced for a study of OX40 agonist ivuxolimab in advanced cancers. Whole-study results and caveats: Nonresponders, in some cases, also had low normalized T-cell clonal expansion. Clonal expansion among partial responders at 0.1-3.0 mg/kg ranked near the lowest. Blood T cells, both CD4+ and CD8+, expanded clonally by week 6 at 0.1 to 3.0 mg/kg.

As to this clone: Antigen unknown.

Clones were read by immunoSEQ multiplex PCR, and TCRdb kept only the in-frame ones, dropping some. The sample contains approximately 60,000 clones, 88% of which appear only once. This CDR3 has 16 residues. Germline V gene sequence: CDR1 KGHSH, CDR2 LQKENI. Trimming cost V 6 bases and J 1 base; bases outside gene matches: 7. The TCR was taken from an adult with an advanced solid tumor such as melanoma, head and neck, liver or kidney cancer. The specimen comprised CD4+ or CD8+ T cells sorted from blood, sampled in a trial of the OX40 agonist ivuxolimab. The J gene is TRBJ2-2, the V gene TRBV18; 8 nucleotides align to TRBD1. The CDR3 here is CASSLTGTGNTGELFF. The CDR3 nucleotides read TGTGCCAGCTCGCTAACCGGGACAGGGAACACCGGGGAGCTGTTTTTT.